The following is a TCR beta chain sequence with its context. Its specificity is not known. This entry is derived from a study of T cells in women clearing cervical HPV infection. Study-wide background: Cases: HPV16-related CIN3 or worse on histology, a couple of invasive cancers.

Findings and limits, study-wide: Associations may precede or follow infection; HPV-specific or memory T cells were not isolated.

The method was immunoSEQ multiplex PCR; TCRdb's version includes in-frame clones alone and lacks a portion of them. The sample features tens of thousands of clones, with 7.6% in its top ten. The clonotype comes from a woman between 18 and 70 years old with a cervical HPV16 infection that either progressed to CIN3+ or cleared (not recorded which). Sequencing was done on a sample of blood buffy coat.

The covered CDR3 bases are TGTGCCAGCAGTGTAGACAGTAATAGCAATCAGCCC. It translates to CASSVDSNSNQP. The full CDR3 reads CASSVDSNSNQPQHF. The rearrangement joins TRBV7-3 to TRBJ1-5, with D tentatively TRBD1 (5 bases). The sequence runs out 3 residues before the end of the CDR3; the remainder is reconstructed from the germline J gene. This CDR3 has 15 residues. V shed 6 bases and J shed 0 bases, with 12 bases lying between them. Germline CDR1 is SGHTA and CDR2 is FQGTGA.